Below are 20 T cell receptor beta chains sequenced from a single sample in a study of human T cells and chemical hapten exposure. Time point defined: pre-sensitization, week 0. Noted treatment: therapeutic diphenylcyclopropenone sensitization with weekly scalp DPC. TCRdb re-derived calls from the RACE reads in MiXCR, one entry per CDR3 protein. The data show about 87,000 distinct CDR3 sequences, roughly 9.1% seen once. The sequencing here drew on whole blood, taken in connection with sensitization to the hapten diphenylcyclopropenone (DPC). Receptors originate from a woman between 40 and 50 years old with alopecia areata. Some clones in this sample may be carry-over from other donors' samples.

There are many counts of this clonotype. The chain employs TRBV19 and TRBJ2-1, with D perhaps being TRBD1 or TRBD2 (5 bases each). V dropped 3 bases and J dropped 6 bases, with 18 bases sitting between them. Germline CDR1 reads LNHDA; CDR2 reads SQIVND (reference sequence). The CDR3 contains 16 residues. CDR3 region: CASSILRGEGVNEQFF. CDR3 nucleotides: TGTGCCAGTAGTATTTTGAGGGGCGAAGGTGTCAATGAGCAGTTCTTC.

This clonotype appeared a few times. The genes are TRBV20-1 and TRBJ1-1; the match to TRBD1 covers 10 bases. V lost 1 base and J lost 4; bases outside the gene matches: 15. There are 18 residues in the CDR3. Germline V gene data show CDR1 as DFQATT and CDR2 as SNEGSKA (reference sequence). The CDR3 spells CSARVVLGQGTSGTEAFF. The CDR3 bases are TGCAGTGCTAGAGTGGTTTTGGGACAGGGGACTTCGGGCACTGAAGCTTTCTTT.

This clonotype was seen many times. The chain recombines TRBV6-2 or TRBV6-3 with TRBJ2-3; 7 nucleotides agree with TRBD2. This CDR3 has 15 amino acids. CDR1 is MNHEY and CDR2 is SVGEGT in the germline V gene. J was trimmed by 2 bases and V by 2 bases; bases with no gene match: 4. The CDR3 DNA is TGTGCCAGCAGTTACCAGCGGGGTAACACAGATACGCAGTATTTT. Protein sequence: CASSYQRGNTDTQYF.

This clonotype was found many times. This sequence joins TRBV7-2 and TRBJ2-1; D gene uncertain. The length of the CDR3 is 11 residues. Trimming removed 1 base at V and 8 bases at J, with 3 bases between. Germline CDR1 reads SGHTA; CDR2 reads FQGNSA. Here the CDR3 DNA reads TGTGCCAGCAGCTTAGAGGATGAGCAGTTCTTC. Translation: CASSLEDEQFF.

The chain employs TRBV7-9 and TRBJ1-5, with D possibly TRBD1 on 6 matching bases. V was cut by 8 bases and J by 2 bases, with 22 bases left in between. The germline V gene encodes CDR1 SEHNR and CDR2 FQNEAQ (reference sequence). This CDR3 is 17 amino acids long. CDR3: CASGPTLQGSGNQPQHF. The CDR3 DNA reads TGTGCCAGCGGTCCTACCTTACAGGGATCGGGCAATCAGCCCCAGCATTTT.

This clonotype was observed at least ten times. This chain joins TRBV14 and TRBJ2-7, with 10 bases that match TRBD1. CDR1 is SGHDN and CDR2 is FVKESK in the germline V gene. The CDR3 consists of 16 residues. V trimming: 2 bases; J trimming: 7 bases; junction bases outside the gene matches: 11. This CDR3 reads CASSQPLGTGDREQYF. CDR3 nucleotide sequence: TGTGCCAGCAGCCAACCTCTGGGGACAGGGGATCGAGAGCAGTACTTC.

This clonotype was recorded many times. This sequence joins TRBV7-9 and TRBJ1-4; 7 nucleotides line up with TRBD1. CDR3 length: 15 residues. V trimming: 1 base; J trimming: 5 bases; junction bases outside the gene matches: 4. Germline assignment: CDR1 SEHNR and CDR2 FQNEAQ (reference sequence). CDR3 sequence (DNA): TGTGCCAGCAGCTTAGATGGGACAGACAATGAAAAACTGTTTTTT. This translates into CASSLDGTDNEKLFF.

This clonotype was seen only a few times. The chain links TRBV3-1 to TRBJ1-1; unclear D gene. The germline gives CDR1 LGHDT, CDR2 YNNKEL (reference sequence). The CDR3 extends over 13 amino acids. V shed 7 bases and J shed 8 bases, with 17 bases lying between them. In nucleotides, the CDR3 is TGTGCCAGCACCCCACCGGGCAAAGCAGAAGCTTTCTTT. Protein product: CASTPPGKAEAFF.

This chain links TRBV21-1 with TRBJ1-2; no DNA check was done on the table's D call, TRBD1. TRBV21-1 is a pseudogene locus. The CDR3 is made up of 15 amino acids. The CDR3 nucleotides read TGTGCCAGCTCCCAAAGGGGCAATCGGGCTATTGGCTACACCTTC. Its protein is CASSQRGNRAIGYTF.

At least ten counts were recorded for this clonotype. The chain recombines TRBV4-1 with TRBJ1-3; a weak D match, TRBD1 (5 bases). Germline V lookup: CDR1 MGHRA, CDR2 YSYEKL. V was pared by 7 bases and J by 4 bases, with 14 bases between. This CDR3 has 14 residues. The CDR3 spells CASTPIGGGNTIYF. The CDR3 DNA reads as TGCGCCAGCACCCCAATCGGGGGGGGAAACACCATATATTTT.

The J gene is TRBJ2-5, the V gene TRBV20-1, with 10 bases fitting TRBD2. J gave up 5 bases and V 0 bases, and 12 bases lay outside the gene matches. Germline CDR1 reads DFQATT; CDR2 reads SNEGSKA (reference sequence). The CDR3 runs to 17 residues. The chain's CDR3 is CSARDVNSGGQGETQYF. CDR3 in DNA: TGCAGTGCTAGAGATGTGAATAGCGGGGGGCAGGGGGAGACCCAGTACTTC.

Details on this clonotype: Since a much larger clone is just one base distant, this may be a read error. The chain joins TRBV29-1 to TRBJ1-4; D unresolved. Germline lookup yields CDR1 SQVTM and CDR2 ANQGSEA. V lost 7 bases to trimming and J lost 8 bases, with 14 bases between them. This CDR3 spans 12 amino acids. The CDR3 is CSARETGEKLFF. The CDR3 bases are TGCAGCGCCCGCGAGACTGGGGAAAAACTGTTTTTT.

This clonotype was seen more than once but under ten times. This CDR3 is CASSDRGNEQFF. In nucleotides, the CDR3 is TGTGCCAGCAGTGACAGGGGGAATGAGCAGTTCTTC. The chain has TRBV6-4 and TRBJ2-1, with D perhaps TRBD1 (6 bases). The germline V gene encodes CDR1 MRHNA and CDR2 SNTAGT. Trimming shortened V by 2 bases and J by 7 bases, and 6 bases separated the two germline ends. CDR3 size: 12 residues.

This clonotype was seen ten or more times. The chain recombines TRBV7-2 with TRBJ2-7; 12 nucleotides line up with TRBD2. The CDR3 length is 15 residues. Germline-derived CDR1 and CDR2 are SGHTA and FQGNSA. Unmatched junction bases numbered 9, after V lost 5 bases and J lost 7 bases. The chain's CDR3 is CASSPRTSGAREQYF. In DNA, the CDR3 is TGTGCCAGCAGCCCACGGACTAGCGGGGCTCGGGAGCAGTACTTC.

Comments on this clonotype: Germline is not matched at one junction end, which may reflect a read error. The chain is built from TRBV18 and TRBJ2-5; unclear D gene. The CDR3 runs 14 residues. Germline values: CDR1 KGHSH, CDR2 LQKENI. For the CDR3, the DNA is TGTGCCAGCCCACCGGGCCAGCCACAAGAGACCCAGTACTTC. Translating gives CASPPGQPQETQYF.

This clonotype was detected many times. CDR3 nucleotide sequence: TGCAGCGTTACTGAGAACTATGGCTACACCTTC. Translation: CSVTENYGYTF. The rearrangement joins TRBV29-1 to TRBJ1-2; D remains ambiguous. CDR3 size: 11 residues. Per the germline V gene, CDR1 is SQVTM and CDR2 is ANQGSEA. V lost 5 bases and J 2 bases, leaving 6 bases between the germline ends. Supplemented by reference TRBV29-1 and TRBJ1-2, the full variable domain reads SAVISQKPSRDICQRGTSLTIQCQVDSQVTMMFWYRQQPGQSLTLIATANQGSEATYESGFVIDKFPISRPNLTFSTLTVSNMSPEDSSIYLCSVTENYGYTFGSGTRLTVV.

In its sample, this clonotype was seen many times. The chain combines TRBV2 with TRBJ2-5; D possibly corresponds to TRBD1 (5 bases). The length of the CDR3 is 12 residues. Trimming left V 7 bases short and J 0 bases short, with 6 bases between. CDR1 SNHLY and CDR2 FYNNEI come from the germline V gene. CDR3 amino acids: CASKGYQETQYF. The CDR3 nucleotides read TGTGCCAGCAAGGGGTACCAAGAGACCCAGTACTTC.

Turning to this clonotype: A much larger clone differs from this one at a single base, so this may be a read error. The rearrangement joins TRBV5-1 to TRBJ1-3; D unclear. CDR1 is SGHRS and CDR2 is YFSETQ in the germline V gene. The CDR3 totals 14 residues. CDR3 in amino acids: CTSKEQTSGNTIYF. The CDR3 DNA is TGCACCAGCAAGGAGCAGACCTCTGGAAACACCATATATTTT. Based on the CDR3 plus reference TRBV5-1 and TRBJ1-3, the full variable domain is KAGVTQTPRYLIKTRGQQVTLSCSPISGHRSVSWYQQTPGQGLQFLFEYFSETQRNKGNFPGRFSGRQFSNSRSEMNVSTLELGDSALYLCTSKEQTSGNTIYFGEGSWLTVV.

There are a few counts of this clonotype. The rearrangement joins TRBV7-2 to TRBJ1-1, with TRBD1 matching 7 bases. CDR1 and CDR2 from the germline V gene are SGHTA and FQGNSA. V was pared by 8 bases and J by 1 base, with 10 bases of the junction left unmatched. The length of the CDR3 is 15 residues. This chain's CDR3 is CASGNRGAGNTEAFF. CDR3 DNA sequence: TGTGCCAGCGGGAACAGGGGCGCCGGGAACACTGAAGCTTTCTTT.

This clonotype was detected only a few times. The V gene is TRBV7-2, the J gene TRBJ2-7; 8 bases fit TRBD1. This CDR3 is built from 16 residues. V dropped 5 bases and J dropped 5; count of bases not matched to a gene: 14. Germline V gene sequence: CDR1 SGHTA, CDR2 FQGNSA. CDR3 residues: CASSLLPTGAGHEQYF. CDR3 nucleotide sequence: TGTGCCAGCAGCCTACTACCGACAGGGGCGGGCCACGAGCAGTACTTC.